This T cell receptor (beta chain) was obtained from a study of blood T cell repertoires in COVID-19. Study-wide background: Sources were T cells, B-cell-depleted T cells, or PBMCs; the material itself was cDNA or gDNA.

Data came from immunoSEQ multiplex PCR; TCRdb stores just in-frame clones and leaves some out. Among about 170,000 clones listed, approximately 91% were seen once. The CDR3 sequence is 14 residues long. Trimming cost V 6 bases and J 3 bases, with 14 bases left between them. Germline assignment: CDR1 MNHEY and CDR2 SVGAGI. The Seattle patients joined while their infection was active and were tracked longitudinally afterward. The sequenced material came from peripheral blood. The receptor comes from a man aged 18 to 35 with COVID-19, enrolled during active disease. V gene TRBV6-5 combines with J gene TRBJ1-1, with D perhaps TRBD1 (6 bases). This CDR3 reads CASSSPRGHTEAFF. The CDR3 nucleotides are TGTGCCAGCAGCTCACCCAGGGGCCACACTGAAGCTTTCTTT.